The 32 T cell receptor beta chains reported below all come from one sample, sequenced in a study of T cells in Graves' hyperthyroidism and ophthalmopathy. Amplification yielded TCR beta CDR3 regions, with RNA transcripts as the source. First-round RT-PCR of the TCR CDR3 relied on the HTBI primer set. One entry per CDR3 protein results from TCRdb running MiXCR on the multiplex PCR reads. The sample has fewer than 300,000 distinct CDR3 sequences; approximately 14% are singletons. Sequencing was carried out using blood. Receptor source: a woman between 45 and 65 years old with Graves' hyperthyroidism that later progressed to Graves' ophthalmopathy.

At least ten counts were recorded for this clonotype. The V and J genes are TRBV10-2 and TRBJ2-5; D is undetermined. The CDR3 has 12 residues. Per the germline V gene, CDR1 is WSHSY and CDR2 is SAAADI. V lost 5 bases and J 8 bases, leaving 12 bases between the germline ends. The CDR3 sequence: CASSPPSITQYF. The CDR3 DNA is TGCGCCAGCAGTCCCCCTAGTATCACCCAGTACTTC.

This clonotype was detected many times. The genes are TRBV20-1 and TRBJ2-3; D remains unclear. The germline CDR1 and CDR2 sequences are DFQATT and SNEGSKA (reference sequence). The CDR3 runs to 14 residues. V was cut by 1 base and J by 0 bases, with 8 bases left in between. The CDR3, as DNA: TGCAGTGCTAGAGGGTACGATAGCACAGATACGCAGTATTTT. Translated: CSARGYDSTDTQYF.

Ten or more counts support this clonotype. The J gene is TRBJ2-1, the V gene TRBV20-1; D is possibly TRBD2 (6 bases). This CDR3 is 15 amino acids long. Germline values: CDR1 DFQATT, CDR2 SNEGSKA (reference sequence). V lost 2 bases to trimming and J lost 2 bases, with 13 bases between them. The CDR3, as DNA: TGCAGTGCTAGAAGACGGGAGCGCGCCTACAATGAGCAGTTCTTC. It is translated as CSARRRERAYNEQFF.

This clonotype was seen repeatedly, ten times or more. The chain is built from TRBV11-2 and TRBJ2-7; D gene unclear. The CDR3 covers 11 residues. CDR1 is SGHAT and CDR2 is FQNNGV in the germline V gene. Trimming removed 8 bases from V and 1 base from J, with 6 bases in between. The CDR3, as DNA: TGTGCCAGCCTGGGATCCTACGAGCAGTACTTC. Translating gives CASLGSYEQYF.

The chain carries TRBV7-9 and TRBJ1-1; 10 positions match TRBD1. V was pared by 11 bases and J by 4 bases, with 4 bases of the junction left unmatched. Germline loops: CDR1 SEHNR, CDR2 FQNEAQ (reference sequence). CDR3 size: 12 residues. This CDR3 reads CAGTGVGTEAFF. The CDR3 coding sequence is TGTGCCGGGACAGGGGTGGGCACTGAAGCTTTCTTT.

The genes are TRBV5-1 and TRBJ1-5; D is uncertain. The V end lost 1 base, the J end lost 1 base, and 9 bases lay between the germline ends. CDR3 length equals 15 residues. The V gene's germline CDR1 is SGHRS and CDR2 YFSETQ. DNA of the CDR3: TGCGCCAGCAGCTTGTCCGGCGGGAGCAATCAGCCCCAGCATTTT. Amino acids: CASSLSGGSNQPQHF.

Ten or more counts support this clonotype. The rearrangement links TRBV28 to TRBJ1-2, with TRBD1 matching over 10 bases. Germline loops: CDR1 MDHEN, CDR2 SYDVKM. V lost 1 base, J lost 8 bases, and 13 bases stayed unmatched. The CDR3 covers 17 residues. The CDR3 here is CASSLSYEDRGIGGYTF. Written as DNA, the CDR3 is TGTGCCAGCAGTTTATCCTATGAGGACAGGGGGATCGGGGGCTACACCTTC.

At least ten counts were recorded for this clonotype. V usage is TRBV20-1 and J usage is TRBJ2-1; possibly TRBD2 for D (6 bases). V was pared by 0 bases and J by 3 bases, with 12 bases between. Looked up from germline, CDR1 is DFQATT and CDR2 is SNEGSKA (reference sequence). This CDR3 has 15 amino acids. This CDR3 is CSARDGSPGYNEQFF. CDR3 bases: TGCAGTGCTAGAGACGGGAGTCCCGGCTACAATGAGCAGTTCTTC.

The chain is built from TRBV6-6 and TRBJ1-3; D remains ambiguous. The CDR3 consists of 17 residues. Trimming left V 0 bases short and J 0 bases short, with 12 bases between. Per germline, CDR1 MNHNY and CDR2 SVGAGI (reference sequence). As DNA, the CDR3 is TGTGCCAGCAGTTACTCCCTGTACAGTAGCTCTGGAAACACCATATATTTT. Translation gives CASSYSLYSSSGNTIYF.

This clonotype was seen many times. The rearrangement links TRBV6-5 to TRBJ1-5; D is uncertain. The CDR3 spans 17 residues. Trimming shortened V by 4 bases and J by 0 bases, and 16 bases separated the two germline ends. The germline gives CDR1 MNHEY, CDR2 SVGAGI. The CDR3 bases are TGTGCCAGCAGTTCTCAGTTCGCCGGCTTTAGCAATCAGCCCCAGCATTTT. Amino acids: CASSSQFAGFSNQPQHF.

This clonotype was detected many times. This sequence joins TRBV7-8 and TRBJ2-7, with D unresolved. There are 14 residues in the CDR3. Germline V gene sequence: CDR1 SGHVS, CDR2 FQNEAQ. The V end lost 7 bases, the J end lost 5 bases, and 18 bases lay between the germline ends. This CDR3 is CASTPGLQDDEQYF. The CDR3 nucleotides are TGTGCCAGCACCCCCGGGCTTCAGGACGACGAGCAGTACTTC.

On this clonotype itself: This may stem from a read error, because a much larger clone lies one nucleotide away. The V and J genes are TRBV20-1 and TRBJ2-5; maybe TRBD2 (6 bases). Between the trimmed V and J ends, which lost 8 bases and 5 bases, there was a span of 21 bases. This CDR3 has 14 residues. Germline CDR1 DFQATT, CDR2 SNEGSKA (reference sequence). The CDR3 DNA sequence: TGCAGTTCCGCCGTTGGAGGGGCGGGGGAGACCCAGTACTTC. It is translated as CSSAVGGAGETQYF.

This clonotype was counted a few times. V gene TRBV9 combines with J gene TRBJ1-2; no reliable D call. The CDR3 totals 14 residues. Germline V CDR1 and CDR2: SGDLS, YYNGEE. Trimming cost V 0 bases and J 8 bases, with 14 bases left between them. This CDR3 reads CASSVDEGPSGYTF. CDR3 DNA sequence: TGTGCCAGCAGCGTAGACGAAGGTCCCTCGGGCTACACCTTC.

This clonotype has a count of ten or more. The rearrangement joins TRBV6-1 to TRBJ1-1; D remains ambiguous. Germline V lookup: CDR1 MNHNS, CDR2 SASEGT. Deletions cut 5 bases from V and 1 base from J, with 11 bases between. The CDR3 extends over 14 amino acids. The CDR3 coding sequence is TGTGCCAGCAGTTGGGGATCTCGGAACACTGAAGCTTTCTTT. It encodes CASSWGSRNTEAFF.

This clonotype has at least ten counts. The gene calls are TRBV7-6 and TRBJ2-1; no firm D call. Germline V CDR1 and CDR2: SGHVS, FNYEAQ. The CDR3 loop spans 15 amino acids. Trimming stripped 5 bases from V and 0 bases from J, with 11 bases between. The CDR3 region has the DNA TGTGCCAGCAGCCCTCTAGAAACCTCCTACAATGAGCAGTTCTTC. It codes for CASSPLETSYNEQFF. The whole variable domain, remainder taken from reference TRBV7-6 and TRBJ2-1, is GAGVSQSPRYKVTKRGQDVALRCDPISGHVSLYWYRQALGQGPEFLTYFNYEAQQDKSGLPNDRFSAERPEGSISTLTIQRTEQRDSAMYRCASSPLETSYNEQFFGPGTRLTVL.

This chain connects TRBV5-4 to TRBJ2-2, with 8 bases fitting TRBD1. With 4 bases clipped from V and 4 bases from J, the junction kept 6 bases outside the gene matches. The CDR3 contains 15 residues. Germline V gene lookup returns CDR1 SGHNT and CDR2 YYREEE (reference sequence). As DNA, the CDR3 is TGTGCCAGCAGCACACGGACAGGGAGCACCGGGGAGCTGTTTTTT. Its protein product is CASSTRTGSTGELFF.

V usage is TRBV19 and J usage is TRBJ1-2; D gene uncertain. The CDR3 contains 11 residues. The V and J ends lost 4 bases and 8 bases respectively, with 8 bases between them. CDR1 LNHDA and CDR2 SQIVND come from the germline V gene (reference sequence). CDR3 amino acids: CASSTTSGYTF. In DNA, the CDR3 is TGTGCCAGTAGTACCACGTCGGGCTACACCTTC.

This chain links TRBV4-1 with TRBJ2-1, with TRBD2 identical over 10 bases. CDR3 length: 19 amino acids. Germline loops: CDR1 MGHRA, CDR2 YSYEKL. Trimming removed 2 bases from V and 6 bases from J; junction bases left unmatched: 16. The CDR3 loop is CASSQPKNLYQREGNEQFF. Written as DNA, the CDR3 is TGCGCCAGCAGCCAACCCAAAAATTTATACCAGCGGGAGGGCAATGAGCAGTTCTTC.

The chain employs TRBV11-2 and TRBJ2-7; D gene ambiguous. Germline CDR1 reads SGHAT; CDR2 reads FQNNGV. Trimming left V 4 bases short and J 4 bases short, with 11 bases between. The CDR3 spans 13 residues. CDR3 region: CASSYGPKYEQYF. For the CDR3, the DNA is TGTGCCAGCAGCTACGGACCTAAGTACGAGCAGTACTTC. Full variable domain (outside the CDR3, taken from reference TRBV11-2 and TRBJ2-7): EAGVAQSPRYKIIEKRQSVAFWCNPISGHATLYWYQQILGQGPKLLIQFQNNGVVDDSQLPKDRFSAERLKGVDSTLKIQPAKLEDSAVYLCASSYGPKYEQYFGPGTRLTVT.

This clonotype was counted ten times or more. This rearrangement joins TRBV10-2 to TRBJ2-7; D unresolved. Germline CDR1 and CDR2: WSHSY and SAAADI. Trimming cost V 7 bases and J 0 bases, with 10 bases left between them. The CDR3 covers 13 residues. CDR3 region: CASMVQSSYEQYF. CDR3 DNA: TGCGCCAGCATGGTACAGAGCTCCTACGAGCAGTACTTC.

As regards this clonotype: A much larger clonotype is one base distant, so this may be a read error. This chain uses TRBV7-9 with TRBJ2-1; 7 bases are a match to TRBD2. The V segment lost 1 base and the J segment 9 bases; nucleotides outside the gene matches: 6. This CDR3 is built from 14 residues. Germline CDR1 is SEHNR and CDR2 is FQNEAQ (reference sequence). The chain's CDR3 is CASSLGVGGIEQFF. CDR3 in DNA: TGTGCCAGCAGCTTAGGGGTCGGGGGGATTGAGCAGTTCTTC.

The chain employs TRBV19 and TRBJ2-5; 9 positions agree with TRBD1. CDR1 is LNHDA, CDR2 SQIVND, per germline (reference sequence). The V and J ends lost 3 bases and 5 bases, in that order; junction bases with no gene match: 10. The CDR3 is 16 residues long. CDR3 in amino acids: CASSMGQGGTGETQYF. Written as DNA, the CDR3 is TGTGCCAGTAGTATGGGACAGGGCGGCACTGGGGAGACCCAGTACTTC.

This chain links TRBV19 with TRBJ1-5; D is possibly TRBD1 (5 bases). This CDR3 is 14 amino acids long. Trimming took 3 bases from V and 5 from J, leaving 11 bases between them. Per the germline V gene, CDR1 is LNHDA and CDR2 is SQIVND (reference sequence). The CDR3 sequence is CASSMMTVDQPQHF. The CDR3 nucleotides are TGTGCCAGTAGTATGATGACAGTTGATCAGCCCCAGCATTTT.

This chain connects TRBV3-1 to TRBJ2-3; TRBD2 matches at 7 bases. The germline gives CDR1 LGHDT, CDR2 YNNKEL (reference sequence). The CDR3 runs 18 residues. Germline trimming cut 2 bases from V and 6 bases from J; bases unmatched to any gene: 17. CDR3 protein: CASSQNRFEAGAGDTQYF. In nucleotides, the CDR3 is TGTGCCAGCAGCCAAAACAGGTTTGAGGCGGGAGCAGGGGATACGCAGTATTTT.

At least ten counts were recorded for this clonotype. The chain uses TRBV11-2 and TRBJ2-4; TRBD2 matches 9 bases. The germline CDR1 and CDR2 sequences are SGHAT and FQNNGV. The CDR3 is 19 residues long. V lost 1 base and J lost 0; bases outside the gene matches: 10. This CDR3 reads CASSLVISGSPLAKNIQYF. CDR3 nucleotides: TGTGCCAGCAGCTTAGTCATTAGCGGGAGTCCTTTAGCCAAAAACATTCAGTACTTC.

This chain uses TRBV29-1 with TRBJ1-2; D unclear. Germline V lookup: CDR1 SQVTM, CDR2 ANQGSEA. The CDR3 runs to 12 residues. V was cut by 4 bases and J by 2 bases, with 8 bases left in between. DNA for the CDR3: TGCAGCGTTGCTACCGGGAACTATGGCTACACCTTC. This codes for CSVATGNYGYTF.

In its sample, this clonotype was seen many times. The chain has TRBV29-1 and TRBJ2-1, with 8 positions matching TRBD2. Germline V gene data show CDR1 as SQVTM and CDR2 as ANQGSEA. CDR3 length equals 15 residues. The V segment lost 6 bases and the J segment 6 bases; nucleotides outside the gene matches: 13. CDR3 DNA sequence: TGCAGCGTCTCCAATACCGTTAGCGGGATCAATGAGCAGTTCTTC. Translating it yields CSVSNTVSGINEQFF.

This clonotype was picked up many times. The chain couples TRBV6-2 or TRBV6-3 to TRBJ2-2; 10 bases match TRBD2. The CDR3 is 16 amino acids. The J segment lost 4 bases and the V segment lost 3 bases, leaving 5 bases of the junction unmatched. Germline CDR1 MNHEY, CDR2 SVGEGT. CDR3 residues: CASSYRLAGVTGELFF. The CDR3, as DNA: TGTGCCAGCAGTTATCGGCTAGCGGGAGTCACCGGGGAGCTGTTTTTT.

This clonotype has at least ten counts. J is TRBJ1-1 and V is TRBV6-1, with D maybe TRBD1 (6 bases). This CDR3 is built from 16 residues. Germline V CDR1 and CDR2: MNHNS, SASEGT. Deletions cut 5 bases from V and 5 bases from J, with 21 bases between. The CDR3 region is CASSSQLPTGSTEAFF. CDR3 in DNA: TGTGCCAGCAGTTCCCAACTTCCGACAGGCTCTACTGAAGCTTTCTTT.

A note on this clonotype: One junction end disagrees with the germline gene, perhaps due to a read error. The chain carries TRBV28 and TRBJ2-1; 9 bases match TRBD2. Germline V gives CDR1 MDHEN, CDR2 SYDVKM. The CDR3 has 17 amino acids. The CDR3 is CASSYLPGGRAYSEQFF. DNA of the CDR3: TGTGCCAGCAGTTACCTTCCGGGCGGGAGGGCCTACAGTGAGCAGTTCTTC.

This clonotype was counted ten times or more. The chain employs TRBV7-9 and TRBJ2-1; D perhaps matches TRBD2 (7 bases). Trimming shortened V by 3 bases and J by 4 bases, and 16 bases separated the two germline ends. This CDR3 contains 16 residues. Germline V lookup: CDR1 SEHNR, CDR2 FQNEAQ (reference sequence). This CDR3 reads CASSFGGGGGYNEQFF. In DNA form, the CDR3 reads TGTGCCAGCAGCTTTGGGGGCGGGGGAGGGTACAATGAGCAGTTCTTC.

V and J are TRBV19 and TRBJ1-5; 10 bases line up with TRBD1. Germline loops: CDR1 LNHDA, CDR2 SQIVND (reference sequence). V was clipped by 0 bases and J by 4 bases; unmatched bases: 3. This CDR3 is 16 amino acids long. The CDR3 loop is CASSIEGQGFNQPQHF. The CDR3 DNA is TGTGCCAGTAGTATAGAGGGACAGGGGTTTAATCAGCCCCAGCATTTT.